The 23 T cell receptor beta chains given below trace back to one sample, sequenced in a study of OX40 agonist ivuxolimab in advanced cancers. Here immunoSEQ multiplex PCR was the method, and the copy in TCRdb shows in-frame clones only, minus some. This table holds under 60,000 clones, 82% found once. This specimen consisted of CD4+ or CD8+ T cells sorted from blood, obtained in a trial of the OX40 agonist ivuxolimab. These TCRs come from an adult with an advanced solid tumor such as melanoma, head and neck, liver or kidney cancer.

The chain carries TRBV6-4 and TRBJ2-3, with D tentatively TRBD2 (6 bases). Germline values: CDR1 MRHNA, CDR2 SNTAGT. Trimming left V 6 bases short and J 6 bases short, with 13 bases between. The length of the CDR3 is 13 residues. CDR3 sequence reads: CASSVAVGDTQYF. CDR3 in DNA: TGTGCCAGCAGCGTAGCGGTAGGGGATACGCAGTATTTT.

The CDR3 here is CASSLPMGGETQYF. The DNA for the CDR3 is TGCGCCAGCAGCTTGCCCATGGGGGGGGAGACCCAGTACTTC. The chain joins TRBV5-1 to TRBJ2-5, with 7 bases aligning to TRBD2. The V and J ends lost 1 base and 5 bases, in that order; junction bases with no gene match: 5. The germline V gene has CDR1 SGHRS and CDR2 YFSETQ. This CDR3 is 14 amino acids long.

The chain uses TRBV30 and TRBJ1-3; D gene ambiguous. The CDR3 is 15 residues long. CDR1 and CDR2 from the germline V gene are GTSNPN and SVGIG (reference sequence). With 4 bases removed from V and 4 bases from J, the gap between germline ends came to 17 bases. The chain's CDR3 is CAWTYFVGEGNTIYF. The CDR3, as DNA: TGTGCCTGGACCTATTTTGTGGGAGAAGGAAACACCATATATTTT.

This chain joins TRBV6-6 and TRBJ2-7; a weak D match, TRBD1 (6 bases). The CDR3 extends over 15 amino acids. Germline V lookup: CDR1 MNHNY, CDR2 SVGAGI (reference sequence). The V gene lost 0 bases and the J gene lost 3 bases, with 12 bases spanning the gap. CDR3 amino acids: CASSYSDNRDYEQYF. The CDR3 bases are TGTGCCAGCAGTTACTCCGACAACAGGGACTACGAGCAGTACTTC.

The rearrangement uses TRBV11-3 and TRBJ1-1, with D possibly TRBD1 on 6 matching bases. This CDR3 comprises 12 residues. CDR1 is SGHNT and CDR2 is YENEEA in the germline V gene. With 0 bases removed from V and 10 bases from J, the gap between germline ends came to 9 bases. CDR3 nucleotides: TGTGCCAGCAGCTTAGAGGGGGCGCGAGCTTTCTTT. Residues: CASSLEGARAFF.

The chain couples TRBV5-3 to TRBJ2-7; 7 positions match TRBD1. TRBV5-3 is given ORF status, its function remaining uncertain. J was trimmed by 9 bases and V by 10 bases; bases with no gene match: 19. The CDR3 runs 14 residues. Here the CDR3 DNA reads TGTGCCGAGTCGACAGGGTCGGTGGGAATAGGGCAGTACTTC. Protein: CAESTGSVGIGQYF.

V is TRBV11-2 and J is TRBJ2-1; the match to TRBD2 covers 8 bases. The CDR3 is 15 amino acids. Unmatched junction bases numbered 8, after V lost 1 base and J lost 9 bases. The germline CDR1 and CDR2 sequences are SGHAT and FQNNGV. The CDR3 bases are TGTGCCAGCAGCTTAGGTAGCGGGGAGTTCGGTGAGCAGTTCTTC. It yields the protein CASSLGSGEFGEQFF.

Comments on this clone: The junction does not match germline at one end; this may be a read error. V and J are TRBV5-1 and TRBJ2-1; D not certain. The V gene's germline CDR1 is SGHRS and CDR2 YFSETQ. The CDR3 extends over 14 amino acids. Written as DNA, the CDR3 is TGCGCCAGCGGAGATCCGGGCTCCTACGATGAGCAGTTCTTC. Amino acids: CASGDPGSYDEQFF.

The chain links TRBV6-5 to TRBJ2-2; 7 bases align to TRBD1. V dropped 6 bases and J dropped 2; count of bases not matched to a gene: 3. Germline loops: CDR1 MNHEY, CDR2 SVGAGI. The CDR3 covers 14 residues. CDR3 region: CASSWDRNTGELFF. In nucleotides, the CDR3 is TGTGCCAGCAGCTGGGACAGAAACACCGGGGAGCTGTTTTTT.

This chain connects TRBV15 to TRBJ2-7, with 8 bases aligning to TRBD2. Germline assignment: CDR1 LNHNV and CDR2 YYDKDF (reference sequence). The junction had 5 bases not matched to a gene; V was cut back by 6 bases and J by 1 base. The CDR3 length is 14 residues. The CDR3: CATSTRGGSYEQYF. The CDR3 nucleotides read TGTGCCACCAGTACCCGGGGGGGTTCCTACGAGCAGTACTTC.

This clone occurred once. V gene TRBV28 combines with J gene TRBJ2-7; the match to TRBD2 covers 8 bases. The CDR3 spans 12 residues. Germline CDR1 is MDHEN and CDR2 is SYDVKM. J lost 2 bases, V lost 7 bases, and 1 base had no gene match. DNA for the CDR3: TGTGCCAGCACCGGGAGGGCCTACGAGCAGTACTTC. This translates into CASTGRAYEQYF.

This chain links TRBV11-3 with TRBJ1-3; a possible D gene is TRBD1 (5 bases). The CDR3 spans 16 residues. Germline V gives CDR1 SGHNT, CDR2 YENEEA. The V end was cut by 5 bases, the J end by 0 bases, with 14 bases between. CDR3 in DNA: TGTGCCAGCAGCGGGGCGCTTAGAGGCTCTGGAAACACCATATATTTT. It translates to CASSGALRGSGNTIYF.

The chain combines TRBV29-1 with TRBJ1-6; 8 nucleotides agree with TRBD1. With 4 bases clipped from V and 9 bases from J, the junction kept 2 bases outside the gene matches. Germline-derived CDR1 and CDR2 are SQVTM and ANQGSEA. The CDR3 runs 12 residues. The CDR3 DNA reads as TGCAGCGTTGGAGACAGGGGTTCACCCCTCCACTTT. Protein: CSVGDRGSPLHF.

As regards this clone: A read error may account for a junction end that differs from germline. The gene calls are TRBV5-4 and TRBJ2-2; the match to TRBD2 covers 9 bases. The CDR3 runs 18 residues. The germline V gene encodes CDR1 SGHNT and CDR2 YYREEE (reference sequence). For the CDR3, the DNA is TGTGCCAGCAACTTGACGCGCACTAGCGGGTTGGACGCCGGGGAGCTGTTTTTT. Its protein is CASNLTRTSGLDAGELFF.

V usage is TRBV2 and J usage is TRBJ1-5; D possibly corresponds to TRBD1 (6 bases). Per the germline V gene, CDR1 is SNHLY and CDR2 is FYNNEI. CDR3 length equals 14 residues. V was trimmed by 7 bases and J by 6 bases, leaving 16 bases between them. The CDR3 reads CASNLQGWGQPQHF. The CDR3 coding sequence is TGTGCCAGCAATTTACAGGGATGGGGTCAGCCCCAGCATTTT.

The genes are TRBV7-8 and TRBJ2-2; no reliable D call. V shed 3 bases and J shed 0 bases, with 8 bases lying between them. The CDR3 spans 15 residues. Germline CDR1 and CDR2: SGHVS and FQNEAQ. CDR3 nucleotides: TGTGCCAGCAGCTTGACAACTACGAACACCGGGGAGCTGTTTTTT. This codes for CASSLTTTNTGELFF.

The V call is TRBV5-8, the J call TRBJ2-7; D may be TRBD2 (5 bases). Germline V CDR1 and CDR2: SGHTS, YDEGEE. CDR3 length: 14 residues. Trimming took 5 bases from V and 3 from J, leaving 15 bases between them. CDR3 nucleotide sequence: TGTGCCAGCAGTTCTTGGGTCGCGGGCTACGAGCAGTACTTC. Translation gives CASSSWVAGYEQYF.

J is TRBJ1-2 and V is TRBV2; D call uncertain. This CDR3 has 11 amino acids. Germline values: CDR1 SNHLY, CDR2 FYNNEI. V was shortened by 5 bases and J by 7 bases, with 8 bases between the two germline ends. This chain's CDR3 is CASSPQGGYTF. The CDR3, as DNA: TGTGCCAGCAGTCCCCAAGGTGGCTACACCTTC.

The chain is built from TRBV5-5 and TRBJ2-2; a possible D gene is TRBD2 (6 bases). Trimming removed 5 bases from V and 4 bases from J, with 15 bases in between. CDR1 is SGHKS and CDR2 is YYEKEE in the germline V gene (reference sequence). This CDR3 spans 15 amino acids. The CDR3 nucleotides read TGTGCCAGCAGTTGGGACTGGGCTCGCACCGGGGAGCTGTTTTTT. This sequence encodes CASSWDWARTGELFF.

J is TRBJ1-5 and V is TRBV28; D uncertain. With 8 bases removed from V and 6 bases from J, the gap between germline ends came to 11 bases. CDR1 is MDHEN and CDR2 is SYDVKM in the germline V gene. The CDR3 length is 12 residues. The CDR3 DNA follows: TGTGCCAGCCGGGGATACCCTCAGCCCCAGCATTTT. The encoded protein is CASRGYPQPQHF. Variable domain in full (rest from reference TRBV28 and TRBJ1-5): DVKVTQSSRYLVKRTGEKVFLECVQDMDHENMFWYRQDPGLGLRLIYFSYDVKMKEKGDIPEGYSVSREKKERFSLILESASTNQTSMYLCASRGYPQPQHFGDGTRLSIL.

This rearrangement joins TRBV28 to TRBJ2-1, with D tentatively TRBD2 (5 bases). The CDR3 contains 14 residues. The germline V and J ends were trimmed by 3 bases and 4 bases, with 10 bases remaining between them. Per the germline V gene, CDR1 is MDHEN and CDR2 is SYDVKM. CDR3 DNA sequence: TGTGCCAGCAGTTTGGCCGGGGTTTACAATGAGCAGTTCTTC. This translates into CASSLAGVYNEQFF.

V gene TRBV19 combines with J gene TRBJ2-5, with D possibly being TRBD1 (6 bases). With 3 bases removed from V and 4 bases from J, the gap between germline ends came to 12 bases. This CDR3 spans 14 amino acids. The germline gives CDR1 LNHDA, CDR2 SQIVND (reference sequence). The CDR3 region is CASSILRRGETQYF. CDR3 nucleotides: TGTGCCAGTAGTATCCTTCGCAGGGGAGAGACCCAGTACTTC. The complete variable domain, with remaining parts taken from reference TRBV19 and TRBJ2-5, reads DGGITQSPKYLFRKEGQNVTLSCEQNLNHDAMYWYRQDPGQGLRLIYYSQIVNDFQKGDIAEGYSVSREKKESFPLTVTSAQKNPTAFYLCASSILRRGETQYFGPGTRLLVL.

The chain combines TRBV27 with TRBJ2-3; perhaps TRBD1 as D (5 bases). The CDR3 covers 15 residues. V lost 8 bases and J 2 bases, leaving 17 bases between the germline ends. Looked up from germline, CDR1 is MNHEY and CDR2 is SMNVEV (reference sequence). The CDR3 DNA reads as TGTGCCAGCGCCCCCTCGACAGCGAACACAGATACGCAGTATTTT. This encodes CASAPSTANTDTQYF.